The T cell receptor (beta chain) under discussion was sequenced for a study of tumor-infiltrating lymphocytes in primary liver carcinoma. The overall study: Staging of the tumors gave T1-T3 N0M0, with widths of roughly 4.2 to 11 cm.

This clonotype was counted between two and nine times. The target antigen is unknown. Starting material of 450 to 500 ng total RNA yielded TCR beta cDNA via a constant-region primer. Sequencing libraries for TCR beta derived from three nested multiplex PCR rounds that used slightly modified ARM-PCR. A C-beta reverse primer and TRBV1-TRBV30 forward primers served in each of the first two PCR rounds, at approximately 10 cycles apiece. Each CDR3 protein gets one entry after TCRdb re-called the multiplex PCR reads with MiXCR. Altogether almost 45,000 distinct CDR3 sequences are present, roughly 75% being singletons, with the ten largest covering less than 50%. The study, taken as a whole, reports: Lesser overlap characterized tumor-adjacent and tumor-blood pairs relative to tumor region pairs. Significantly greater top-250-clone fractions characterized tumors relative to blood (p = 0.039).

Co-extracted RNA and DNA came from roughly 20-30 mg of unsorted bulk tissue. CDR1 is SNHLY, CDR2 FYNNEI, per germline. The CDR3 is 15 amino acids. V shed 7 bases, J shed 1 base, and the junction held 9 bases outside the gene matches. Sample: tumor-adjacent normal liver tissue. The chain has TRBV2 and TRBJ2-5, with TRBD2 matching 7 bases. The sequence derives from a woman in her 30s with primary liver carcinoma and hepatitis B virus infection. CDR3 protein: CASNHPGGGQETQYF. CDR3 nucleotides: TGTGCCAGCAATCACCCTGGGGGGGGCCAAGAGACCCAGTACTTC.